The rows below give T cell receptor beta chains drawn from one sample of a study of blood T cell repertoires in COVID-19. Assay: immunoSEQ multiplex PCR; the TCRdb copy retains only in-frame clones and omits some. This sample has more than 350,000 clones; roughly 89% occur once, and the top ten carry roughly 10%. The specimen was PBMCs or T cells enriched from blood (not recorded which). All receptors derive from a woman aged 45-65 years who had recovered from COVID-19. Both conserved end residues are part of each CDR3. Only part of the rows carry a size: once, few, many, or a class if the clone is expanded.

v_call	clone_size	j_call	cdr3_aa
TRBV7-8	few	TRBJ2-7	CASSSPGQGPLHEQYF
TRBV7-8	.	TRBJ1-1	CASSPGQANTEAFF
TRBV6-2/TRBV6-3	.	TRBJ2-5	CASSYRDRGQETQYF
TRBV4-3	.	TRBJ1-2	CASSQERQVLSRSYGYTF
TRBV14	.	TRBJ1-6	CASSRAASPLHF
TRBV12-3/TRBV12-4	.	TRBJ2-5	CASSLIRETQYF
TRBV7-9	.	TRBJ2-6	CASSPGGRDSGANVLTF
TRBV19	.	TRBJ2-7	CASTTGGRSAEQYF
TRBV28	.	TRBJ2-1	CASSGGFRNEQFF
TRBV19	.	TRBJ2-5	CASSHRGRETQYF
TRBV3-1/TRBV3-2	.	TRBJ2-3	CASSHSKGFTDTQYF
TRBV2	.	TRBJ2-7	CASSDRLAGGVKSYEQYF
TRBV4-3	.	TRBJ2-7	CASSQYRGENYEQYF
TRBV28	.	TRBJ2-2	CASRNSGGNTGELFF
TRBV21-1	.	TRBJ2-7	CASSKQPSYEQYF
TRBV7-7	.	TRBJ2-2	CASSSSASGGSGELFF
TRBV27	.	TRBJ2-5	CASSLELSSSQYF
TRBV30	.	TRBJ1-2	CAWTRQGPYGYTF
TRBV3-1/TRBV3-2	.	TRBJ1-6	CASSLGTERSSYNSPLHF
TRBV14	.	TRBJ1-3	CASSQLTSGNTIYF
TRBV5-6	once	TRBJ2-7	CASSGGDRVFYEQYF
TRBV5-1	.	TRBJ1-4	CASSFFKPTNEKLFF
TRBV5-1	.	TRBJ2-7	CASSLGGQGVYEQYF
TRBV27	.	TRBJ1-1	CASQPQGWVNTEAFF
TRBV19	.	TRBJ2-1	CASSILGGYNEQFF
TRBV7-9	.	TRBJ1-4	CASSPGTLTNEKLFF
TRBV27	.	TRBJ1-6	CASRRQLADSPLHF
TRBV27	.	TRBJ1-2	CASSLGRAYGYTF
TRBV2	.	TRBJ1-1	CASSESGVNTEAFF
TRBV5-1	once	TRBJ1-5	CASSPGVGQPQHF
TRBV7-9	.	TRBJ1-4	CASSFQGETNEKLFF
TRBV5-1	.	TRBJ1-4	CASSARTEVNEKLFF
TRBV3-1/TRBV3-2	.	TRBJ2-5	CASSQTVYRSIETQYF
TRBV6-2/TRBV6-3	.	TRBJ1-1	CASSYSQGTEAFF
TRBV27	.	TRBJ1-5	CASRKTGGGGSNQPQHF
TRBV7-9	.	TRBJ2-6	CASSPRTGISGANVLTF
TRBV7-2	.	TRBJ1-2	CASSLGLWRANYGYTF
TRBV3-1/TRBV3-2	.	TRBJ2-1	CASSPMGGTNEQFF
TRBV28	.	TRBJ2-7	CASSLGQGNYEQYF
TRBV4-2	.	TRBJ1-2	CASSQGDRIYGYTF
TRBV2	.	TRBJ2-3	CASSGTGRSAQYF
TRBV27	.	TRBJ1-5	CASSFLGADQPQHF
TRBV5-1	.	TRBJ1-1	CASSLGHTVNTEAFF
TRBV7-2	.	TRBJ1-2	CASSLVGTGVDYTF
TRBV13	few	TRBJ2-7	CASSSPVAGGAYEQYF
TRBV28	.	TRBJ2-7	CASMETVSYEQYF
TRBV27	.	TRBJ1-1	CASSRTGRNTEAFF
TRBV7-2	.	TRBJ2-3	CASSLALSDRELSSGTQYF
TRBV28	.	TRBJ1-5	CASSFDGGANQPQHF
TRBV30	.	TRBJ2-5	CALSRWEGGLETQYF
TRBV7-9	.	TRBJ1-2	CASSLGASRGFGYFTF
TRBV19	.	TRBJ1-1	CASSIYFGRDRDPDTEAFF